This T cell receptor beta chain was sequenced in a study of blood T cell repertoires in COVID-19. The CDR3 loop spans 12 amino acids. Germline values: CDR1 DFQATT, CDR2 SNEGSKA (reference sequence). Trimming shortened V by 3 bases and J by 5 bases, and 10 bases separated the two germline ends. In the authors' workflow: Estimation of nucleated cell counts relied on the amplification of reference gene primers. The repertoire was sequenced with immunoSEQ multiplex PCR; TCRdb's copy has only in-frame clones and lacks some. D and trimming come from the DNA, and the V and J calls and clone size come from that table. The sample records around 250,000 clones, 85% to 90% being singletons. Each recovered donor of Cohort 3 presented with two negative PCRs, clearance, or symptom resolution.

J is TRBJ2-5 and V is TRBV20-1; possibly TRBD1 for D (6 bases). Sequenced input: PBMCs or T cells enriched from blood (not recorded which). This sequence was found in a woman between 50 and 59 years old who had recovered from COVID-19. The CDR3 DNA sequence: TGCAGTGCTAGTTATACAGGGGAGACCCAGTACTTC. It codes for CSASYTGETQYF.